The 29 T cell receptor beta chains below come from one sample, sequenced in a study of naive and memory T cell subsets. Both TRBC1 and TRBC2 were covered by a beta constant-region primer of two equimolar oligonucleotides. TCRdb processed the UMI-ligation and nested PCR reads anew with MiXCR; each CDR3 protein has one entry. The profile shows fewer than 7,000 distinct CDR3 sequences, roughly 6.6% of them singletons. Sequenced material: effector memory CD8+ T cells from blood. Specified subset: effector memory, CD45RA- CD27-. These TCRs come from a human donor in good health.

This clonotype was counted a few times. The chain uses TRBV15 and TRBJ2-2, with D unclear. The germline V and J ends were trimmed by 4 bases and 6 bases, with 9 bases remaining between them. The germline CDR1 and CDR2 sequences are LNHNV and YYDKDF (reference sequence). The CDR3 covers 13 residues. In DNA form, the CDR3 reads TGTGCCACCAGCATTGTCCTCCCCGGGGAGCTGTTTTTT. Translation: CATSIVLPGELFF.

Judged by abundance, this clonotype is medium-sized. This sequence joins TRBV6-4 and TRBJ2-1; D might be TRBD2 (5 bases). CDR3 size: 16 residues. The V end was cut by 6 bases, the J end by 0 bases, with 15 bases between. Germline-derived CDR1 and CDR2 are MRHNA and SNTAGT. The DNA for the CDR3 is TGTGCCAGCAGCTCGGCAGCGGAAAGCTCCTACAATGAGCAGTTCTTC. It specifies CASSSAAESSYNEQFF.

The rearrangement links TRBV28 to TRBJ2-7; 7 positions agree with TRBD1. Germline CDR1 MDHEN, CDR2 SYDVKM. The CDR3 has 16 residues. Trimming took 6 bases from V and 0 from J; bases not matched to a gene: 11. CDR3 region: CASSQSGTAYSYEQYF. The CDR3 DNA reads TGTGCCAGCAGCCAATCCGGGACAGCCTACTCCTACGAGCAGTACTTC.

This clonotype was counted many times. The chain joins TRBV6-4 to TRBJ2-2; unclear D gene. V lost 0 bases and J lost 3, with 5 bases in between. Germline V gene lookup returns CDR1 MRHNA and CDR2 SNTAGT. The CDR3 loop spans 14 amino acids. The CDR3 loop is CASSDSKDTGELFF. The CDR3 nucleotides read TGTGCCAGCAGTGACTCGAAGGACACCGGGGAGCTGTTTTTT.

Points on this clonotype: Given a much more abundant clone one base away, this may be a read error. This chain joins TRBV24-1 and TRBJ2-1, with 7 positions matching TRBD2. The CDR3 spans 11 residues. Looked up from germline, CDR1 is KGHDR and CDR2 is SFDVKD. V lost 7 bases to trimming and J lost 9 bases; unmatched junction nucleotides: 2. The CDR3, as DNA: TGTGCCACCAGATGCGGGGGTGAGCAGTTCTTC. Amino acids: CATRCGGEQFF.

In this sample, this clonotype turned up many times. The rearrangement uses TRBV20-1 and TRBJ1-3; 8 nucleotides align to TRBD1. V shed 7 bases and J 3 bases; nucleotides not matched to a gene: 2. The germline gives CDR1 DFQATT, CDR2 SNEGSKA (reference sequence). The CDR3 length is 12 residues. In DNA form, the CDR3 reads TGCAGTGTCGGGACAGGTGGAAACACCATATATTTT. This encodes CSVGTGGNTIYF.

This clonotype has a handful of counts. V gene TRBV30 combines with J gene TRBJ1-6, with D uncertain. Germline-derived CDR1 and CDR2 are GTSNPN and SVGIG (reference sequence). The length of the CDR3 is 14 residues. V shed 0 bases and J shed 10 bases, with 13 bases lying between them. The DNA of the CDR3 is TGTGCCTGGAGTGTTAGGATGGAATCCTCACCCCTCCACTTT. Protein: CAWSVRMESSPLHF.

This clonotype has a count of ten or more. The V and J genes are TRBV20-1 and TRBJ2-7; D unresolved. V dropped 1 base and J dropped 0 bases, with 19 bases sitting between them. Per the germline V gene, CDR1 is DFQATT and CDR2 is SNEGSKA (reference sequence). This CDR3 has 17 residues. CDR3 loop: CSARGSRDSSSSYEQYF. The CDR3 DNA reads as TGCAGTGCTAGAGGCTCTAGAGATTCCTCCTCCTCCTACGAGCAGTACTTC.

This clonotype is medium-sized (0.01 to 0.1%) within its sample. The chain uses TRBV24-1 and TRBJ2-1, with 12 bases aligning to TRBD2. The CDR3 has 16 residues. The V segment lost 3 bases and the J segment 4 bases; nucleotides outside the gene matches: 3. Germline CDR1 reads KGHDR; CDR2 reads SFDVKD. CDR3 region: CATSDLAGGPYNEQFF. For the CDR3, the DNA is TGTGCCACCAGTGATCTAGCGGGGGGGCCTTACAATGAGCAGTTCTTC.

Comment on this clonotype: A much bigger clone sits one base away, suggesting this may be a read error. The missing conserved phenylalanine or tryptophan at the end of this CDR3 makes a read error likely. The rearrangement uses TRBV20-1 and TRBJ2-1; unclear D gene. The V end lost 1 base, the J end lost 0 bases, and 10 bases lay between the germline ends. Germline-derived CDR1 and CDR2 are DFQATT and SNEGSKA (reference sequence). The CDR3 runs to 15 residues. The CDR3 DNA reads as TGCAGTGCTAGAGCTGTAGAGAGCTCCTACAATGAGCAGTTCCTC. Its translation: CSARAVESSYNEQFL.

This clonotype was detected many times. The chain employs TRBV29-1 and TRBJ2-2, with TRBD2 matching over 10 bases. From germline, CDR1 is SQVTM and CDR2 ANQGSEA. The CDR3 covers 17 residues. V lost 3 bases, J lost 4 bases, and 11 bases stayed unmatched. CDR3 sequence reads: CSVERGSSGGATGELFF. The CDR3 DNA reads as TGCAGCGTTGAGAGGGGCTCCAGCGGGGGGGCCACCGGGGAGCTGTTTTTT.

This clonotype was seen many times. This rearrangement joins TRBV15 to TRBJ2-3; D might be TRBD2 (5 bases). With 3 bases removed from V and 2 bases from J, the gap between germline ends came to 12 bases. Germline CDR1 reads LNHNV; CDR2 reads YYDKDF (reference sequence). The CDR3 covers 15 residues. Written as DNA, the CDR3 is TGTGCCACCAGCAGCGGGGAGCAGACCACAGATACGCAGTATTTT. Encoded protein: CATSSGEQTTDTQYF.

In DNA form, the CDR3 reads TGTGCCAGCAGTACCGGGACAGGGAGTTCACCCCTCCACTTT. It encodes CASSTGTGSSPLHF. This sequence joins TRBV6-2 or TRBV6-3 and TRBJ1-6, with TRBD1 matching 9 bases. The CDR3 covers 14 residues. Unmatched junction bases numbered 5, after V lost 5 bases and J lost 9 bases. Per germline, CDR1 MNHEY and CDR2 SVGEGT.

This clonotype was seen a single time. With a much larger clone just one base away, this may be a read error. The chain combines TRBV20-1 with TRBJ2-1; TRBD2 matches at 10 bases. The CDR3 is 14 residues long. Trimming removed 6 bases from V and 7 bases from J; junction bases left unmatched: 9. Germline CDR1 is DFQATT and CDR2 is SNEGSKA (reference sequence). The CDR3 sequence: CSARLLAGCNEQFF. CDR3 DNA: TGCAGTGCGAGGTTACTAGCGGGATGTAATGAGCAGTTCTTC.

This clonotype was seen ten or more times. This chain connects TRBV7-9 to TRBJ2-1; unclear D gene. This CDR3 has 10 residues. Between the trimmed V and J ends, which lost 3 bases and 6 bases, there was a span of 0 bases. Germline values: CDR1 SEHNR, CDR2 FQNEAQ (reference sequence). The CDR3 region is CASSFNEQFF. DNA of the CDR3: TGTGCCAGCAGCTTCAATGAGCAGTTCTTC.

The table lists this clonotype with many counts. The genes are TRBV11-2 and TRBJ2-1; weak D call: TRBD2 (6 bases). Per the germline V gene, CDR1 is SGHAT and CDR2 is FQNNGV. CDR3 length equals 15 residues. V dropped 4 bases and J dropped 3 bases, with 13 bases sitting between them. The DNA for the CDR3 is TGTGCCAGCAGCTCGACTAGTTCTATCTACAATGAGCAGTTCTTC. Protein sequence: CASSSTSSIYNEQFF.

This clonotype occurred many times. This chain connects TRBV6-2 or TRBV6-3 to TRBJ2-1; maybe TRBD2 (7 bases). This CDR3 has 15 residues. Trimming removed 7 bases from V and 3 bases from J, with 16 bases in between. Germline values: CDR1 MNHEY, CDR2 SVGEGT. The CDR3, as DNA: TGTGCCAGCAAGCCTCGCGGGGGCCGCTACAATGAGCAGTTCTTC. Its translation: CASKPRGGRYNEQFF.

This clonotype is categorized as medium-sized. The genes are TRBV4-3 and TRBJ2-1, with a possible D match to TRBD1 (6 bases). Germline values: CDR1 LGHNA, CDR2 YSLEER. Trimming pared 1 base from V and 0 bases from J, leaving 10 bases between. The CDR3 is 16 residues long. The CDR3 reads CASSQGTTGSYNEQFF. The CDR3 DNA is TGCGCCAGCAGCCAAGGAACGACAGGCTCCTACAATGAGCAGTTCTTC.

V and J are TRBV7-8 and TRBJ2-1; 11 positions agree with TRBD2. The CDR3 extends over 19 amino acids. Per germline, CDR1 SGHVS and CDR2 FQNEAQ. Trimming removed 2 bases from V and 6 bases from J; junction bases left unmatched: 15. For the CDR3, the DNA is TGTGCCAGCAGCTTACCTGCGAATAGGAATAGCGGGAGGGGCAATGAGCAGTTCTTC. Translating gives CASSLPANRNSGRGNEQFF.

J is TRBJ2-5 and V is TRBV7-9; tentative D call: TRBD2 (5 bases). Germline loops: CDR1 SEHNR, CDR2 FQNEAQ (reference sequence). The CDR3 runs 15 residues. V lost 5 bases and J 1 base, leaving 14 bases between the germline ends. The CDR3 coding sequence is TGTGCCAGCAGCCGCCCAACTAGTTCCCAAGAGACCCAGTACTTC. Protein product: CASSRPTSSQETQYF.

The table lists this clonotype with a count of one. The rearrangement uses TRBV5-6 and TRBJ2-5, with D possibly being TRBD1 (6 bases). The CDR3 has 14 residues. V was pared by 4 bases and J by 4 bases, with 14 bases between. Germline V gives CDR1 SGHDT, CDR2 YYEEEE. The CDR3 nucleotides read TGTGCCAGCAGCGTATGGACAGTACTAGAGACCCAGTACTTC. It specifies CASSVWTVLETQYF.

The sample holds many counts of this clonotype. V gene TRBV20-1 combines with J gene TRBJ2-2; 7 bases agree with TRBD2. Germline CDR1 is DFQATT and CDR2 is SNEGSKA (reference sequence). The CDR3 spans 15 residues. J gave up 3 bases and V 0 bases, and 4 bases lay outside the gene matches. CDR3 amino acids: CSARDGGGDTGELFF. In DNA, the CDR3 is TGCAGTGCTAGAGATGGGGGAGGGGACACCGGGGAGCTGTTTTTT.

In this sample, this clonotype turned up many times. The chain uses TRBV5-3 and TRBJ2-3, with D perhaps given as TRBD1 or TRBD2 (5 bases each). TRBV5-3 is noted as an ORF with a role that remains uncertain. V was cut by 4 bases and J by 0 bases, with 18 bases left in between. The CDR3 has 17 residues. The CDR3: CARSPGQRLRSTDTQYF. CDR3 coding DNA: TGTGCCAGAAGCCCGGGGCAACGACTCCGAAGCACAGATACGCAGTATTTT.

In this sample, this clonotype turned up many times. CDR3 in amino acids: CATSGAGGLAPYNEQFF. The CDR3 DNA follows: TGTGCCACCAGCGGGGCTGGGGGACTAGCGCCCTACAATGAGCAGTTCTTC. The chain combines TRBV24-1 with TRBJ2-1; 10 bases map to TRBD2. Looked up from germline, CDR1 is KGHDR and CDR2 is SFDVKD. Trimming took 7 bases from V and 2 from J; bases not matched to a gene: 10. The CDR3 spans 17 residues.

This clonotype was found many times. The rearrangement links TRBV4-2 to TRBJ2-6; D is perhaps TRBD1 (6 bases). This CDR3 is 16 amino acids long. Germline loops: CDR1 LGHNA, CDR2 YNFKEQ. V lost 5 bases and J 1 base, leaving 12 bases between the germline ends. CDR3 protein: CASSEQGTSGANVLTF. CDR3 in DNA: TGTGCCAGCAGCGAACAGGGTACGTCTGGGGCCAACGTCCTGACTTTC.

This clonotype showed up many times. In DNA, the CDR3 is TGTGCCAGCAGCTTATCGGGACGCACCCTTGAAGGCTACACCTTC. Its protein is CASSLSGRTLEGYTF. This sequence joins TRBV7-9 and TRBJ1-2, with a weak D call TRBD1 (5 bases). The CDR3 covers 15 residues. V was clipped by 2 bases and J by 8 bases, with 18 bases between them. Germline values: CDR1 SEHNR, CDR2 FQNEAQ (reference sequence).

This clonotype was seen at least ten times. The rearrangement joins TRBV9 to TRBJ2-1; tentative D call: TRBD2 (6 bases). Between the trimmed V and J ends, which lost 0 bases and 8 bases, there was a span of 15 bases. Germline-derived CDR1 and CDR2 are SGDLS and YYNGEE. The CDR3 runs 15 residues. This CDR3 reads CASSVAGAPSHEQFF. The CDR3 region has the DNA TGTGCCAGCAGCGTAGCGGGAGCCCCCTCCCATGAGCAGTTCTTC.

This clonotype was recorded many times. The chain uses TRBV20-1 and TRBJ2-2; a possible D gene is TRBD2 (6 bases). This CDR3 comprises 16 residues. The V and J ends lost 0 bases and 1 base respectively, with 12 bases between them. The V gene's germline CDR1 is DFQATT and CDR2 SNEGSKA (reference sequence). The DNA for the CDR3 is TGCAGTGCTAGAGATCAAGTGACTAGGAACACCGGGGAGCTGTTTTTT. It yields the protein CSARDQVTRNTGELFF.

This clonotype was counted at least ten times. The chain recombines TRBV7-9 with TRBJ1-2; D unclear. The ends were cut back, 1 base at V and 4 bases at J, with 4 bases in the middle. Germline V gene sequence: CDR1 SEHNR, CDR2 FQNEAQ (reference sequence). The CDR3 contains 12 residues. In nucleotides, the CDR3 is TGTGCCAGCAGCTTAGACGGCTATGGCTACACCTTC. It codes for CASSLDGYGYTF. The variable domain in full, with the rest retrieved from reference TRBV7-9 and TRBJ1-2, is DTGVSQNPRHKITKRGQNVTFRCDPISEHNRLYWYRQTLGQGPEFLTYFQNEAQLEKSRLLSDRFSAERPKGSFSTLEIQRTEQGDSAMYLCASSLDGYGYTFGSGTRLTVV.